This TCR beta chain is from a study of beta chain features in type 1 diabetes. General observations from the study: Within the patient group, naive, central memory and Treg TCRB repertoires appeared more similar to each other than within healthy donors. Any HLA-type effect on TCRB rearrangement remained unresolved here.

As concerns this clone: Its antigen remains unidentified.

Populations obtained by sorting all exceeded 95% purity. Germline-derived CDR1 and CDR2 are SGHRS and YFSETQ. J was trimmed by 7 bases and V by 4 bases; bases with no gene match: 9. This CDR3 is built from 14 residues. The investigators reverse transcribed all of the isolated RNA, so they sequenced expressed TCRB transcripts. The assay was immunoSEQ multiplex PCR, and TCRdb's table has in-frame clones only and misses some. The table has roughly 130,000 clones, around 8.7% seen once. The gene calls are TRBV5-1 and TRBJ2-7, with 9 bases identical to TRBD1. This receptor was identified in a man aged 18-30 years in good health. Sequenced sample: central memory CD4+ T cells from blood. The CDR3 loop is CASSRGTGSREQYF. DNA of the CDR3: TGCGCCAGCAGCCGGGGGACAGGGTCTAGAGAGCAGTACTTC.